This TCR beta chain was documented in a study of blood T cells in healthy people across ages. This clonotype has only a few counts. Germline V gives CDR1 SGDLS, CDR2 YYNGEE. Trimming left V 0 bases short and J 4 bases short, with 22 bases between. CDR3 length: 18 residues. A second PCR, run for about 7 to 11 cycles, used a sample-barcoded 5' primer plus a J-beta primer mix. TCRdb redid the calling of the 5' RACE reads with MiXCR, one entry per CDR3 protein. In the table there are under 800,000 distinct CDR3 sequences, 35% to 45% of which are singletons. The rearrangement links TRBV9 to TRBJ1-1, with D maybe TRBD1 (6 bases). The specimen sequenced was blood. The origin of this receptor is a woman aged 60-70 years in good health. The CDR3 loop is CASSVGSGGAAASTEAFF. The CDR3 DNA reads TGTGCCAGCAGCGTAGGTTCCGGGGGCGCGGCGGCTAGCACTGAAGCTTTCTTT.